These 24 T cell receptor beta chains came from one sample sequenced in a study of blood T cell repertoires in COVID-19. The table came from immunoSEQ multiplex PCR; TCRdb's copy has only in-frame clones and leaves some out. The repertoire includes tens of thousands of clones, over 75% of them detected once, and 12% sits in the top ten. Source material: peripheral blood. These receptors originate from a human donor in a cohort sampled during active COVID-19.

This sequence joins TRBV11-2 and TRBJ2-3, with 12 nucleotides matching TRBD2. V gave up 3 bases and J gave up 8 bases; unmatched junction bases: 9. Germline V gene lookup returns CDR1 SGHAT and CDR2 FQNNGV. CDR3 length equals 16 residues. CDR3 residues: CASSFASGGAIGTQYF. Written as DNA, the CDR3 is TGTGCCAGCAGCTTTGCTAGCGGGGGGGCGATTGGTACGCAGTATTTT.

This chain links TRBV6-5 with TRBJ2-1, with 8 bases matching TRBD1. V dropped 2 bases and J dropped 2; count of bases not matched to a gene: 2. This CDR3 is 15 amino acids long. The V gene's germline CDR1 is MNHEY and CDR2 SVGAGI. This chain's CDR3 is CASSYSRGPYNEQFF. CDR3 DNA sequence: TGTGCCAGCAGTTACAGCAGGGGGCCCTACAATGAGCAGTTCTTC.

The chain recombines TRBV19 with TRBJ1-1, with 7 bases that match TRBD1. With V trimmed by 5 bases and J by 6 bases, 9 bases remained unmatched. CDR1 and CDR2 (germline): LNHDA, SQIVND (reference sequence). This CDR3 spans 14 amino acids. The CDR3 sequence is CASSARQGYSEAFF. The CDR3 region has the DNA TGTGCCAGTAGTGCCCGACAGGGTTACTCTGAAGCTTTCTTT. Full variable domain (rest looked up from reference TRBV19 and TRBJ1-1): DGGITQSPKYLFRKEGQNVTLSCEQNLNHDAMYWYRQDPGQGLRLIYYSQIVNDFQKGDIAEGYSVSREKKESFPLTVTSAQKNPTAFYLCASSARQGYSEAFFGQGTRLTVV.

The rearrangement uses TRBV12-3 or TRBV12-4 and TRBJ1-2; TRBD1 is a possible D gene (6 bases). The CDR3 totals 13 residues. V shed 8 bases and J shed 2 bases, with 12 bases lying between them. CDR3 DNA sequence: TGTGCCAGCGGGGACACAGCAAACTATGGCTACACCTTC. Protein sequence: CASGDTANYGYTF.

This clone was observed a handful of times. J is TRBJ2-3 and V is TRBV5-1; possible D gene TRBD1, 5 bases. Trimming left V 4 bases short and J 0 bases short, with 18 bases between. The CDR3 is made up of 17 amino acids. From germline, CDR1 is SGHRS and CDR2 YFSETQ. For the CDR3, the DNA is TGCGCCAGCAGCCTCACTGGGGCAGGGTCTAGCACAGATACGCAGTATTTT. This gives the protein CASSLTGAGSSTDTQYF.

V gene TRBV9 combines with J gene TRBJ2-5, with D possibly matching TRBD2 (6 bases). The germline V gene has CDR1 SGDLS and CDR2 YYNGEE. V shed 0 bases and J shed 0 bases, with 12 bases lying between them. The CDR3 totals 16 residues. The CDR3 here is CASSVAGLTNQETQYF. The CDR3, as DNA: TGTGCCAGCAGCGTAGCGGGACTCACGAACCAAGAGACCCAGTACTTC.

CDR3 sequence: CASSLGGGTYEQYF. In nucleotides, the CDR3 is TGTGCCAGCAGCTTAGGCGGGGGCACCTACGAGCAGTACTTC. The chain combines TRBV7-9 with TRBJ2-7, with D perhaps TRBD2 (7 bases). The CDR3 consists of 14 residues. The V gene lost 1 base and the J gene lost 2 bases, with 9 bases spanning the gap. CDR1 is SEHNR, CDR2 FQNEAQ, per germline (reference sequence).

The genes are TRBV27 and TRBJ2-5, with 12 positions matching TRBD2. Unmatched junction bases numbered 16, after V lost 6 bases and J lost 5 bases. Germline V gene lookup returns CDR1 MNHEY and CDR2 SMNVEV (reference sequence). CDR3 size: 18 residues. CDR3 bases: TGTGCCAGCAGGGCGACTAGCGGGGGAACTAGGGGCGGGGAGACCCAGTACTTC. Translation: CASRATSGGTRGGETQYF.

This chain connects TRBV9 to TRBJ2-5; 13 positions match TRBD2. This CDR3 contains 15 residues. The V gene's germline CDR1 is SGDLS and CDR2 YYNGEE. Trimming at V came to 4 bases and at J to 5 bases, leaving 5 bases not matched to a gene. This CDR3 reads CASSTSGGAGETQYF. The CDR3 bases are TGTGCCAGCAGCACTAGCGGGGGGGCCGGTGAGACCCAGTACTTC.

The J gene is TRBJ1-1, the V gene TRBV5-5, with D maybe TRBD1 (6 bases). Trimming pared 4 bases from V and 3 bases from J, leaving 16 bases between. From germline, CDR1 is SGHKS and CDR2 YYEKEE (reference sequence). The CDR3 consists of 15 residues. This CDR3 reads CASSANRVSYTEAFF. The CDR3 bases are TGTGCCAGCAGCGCGAACAGGGTCTCGTACACTGAAGCTTTCTTT.

This chain connects TRBV25-1 to TRBJ2-7; D remains unclear. CDR3 length: 13 residues. Trimming took 0 bases from V and 6 from J, leaving 9 bases between them. Germline CDR1 MGHDK, CDR2 SYGVNS. CDR3 residues: CASSEYLLSEQYF. For the CDR3, the DNA is TGTGCCAGCAGTGAATACCTATTGAGCGAGCAGTACTTC.

This clone has more than one count but fewer than ten. This chain uses TRBV9 with TRBJ2-7, with TRBD1 matching over 8 bases. CDR3 length equals 13 residues. V shed 3 bases and J 5 bases; nucleotides not matched to a gene: 4. Germline-derived CDR1 and CDR2 are SGDLS and YYNGEE. CDR3 sequence: CASSATGVDEQYF. In DNA, the CDR3 is TGTGCCAGCAGCGCGACAGGGGTCGACGAGCAGTACTTC.

The CDR3 here is CASSRGARNTEAFF. CDR3 bases: TGTGCCAGCAGCCGGGGGGCTAGAAACACTGAAGCTTTCTTT. The rearrangement links TRBV7-9 to TRBJ1-1; maybe TRBD1 (6 bases). Trimming cost V 5 bases and J 2 bases, with 12 bases left between them. CDR1 and CDR2 (germline): SEHNR, FQNEAQ (reference sequence). The CDR3 is 14 amino acids.

This CDR3 is CASSLGLGAVGYTF. For the CDR3, the DNA is TGCGCCAGCAGCTTGGGCCTGGGGGCGGTTGGCTACACCTTC. V gene TRBV5-1 combines with J gene TRBJ1-2, with a tentative D call TRBD1 (6 bases). V lost 0 bases, J lost 7 bases, and 13 bases lay in between. Germline values: CDR1 SGHRS, CDR2 YFSETQ. The CDR3 sequence is 14 residues long.

The V gene is TRBV9, the J gene TRBJ2-3; 15 positions agree with TRBD2. V trimming: 2 bases; J trimming: 6 bases; junction bases outside the gene matches: 10. Germline values: CDR1 SGDLS, CDR2 YYNGEE. The CDR3 contains 18 residues. This chain's CDR3 is CASSVREWTSGGADTQYF. The CDR3 region has the DNA TGTGCCAGCAGCGTCAGGGAGTGGACTAGCGGGGGGGCGGATACGCAGTATTTT.

The chain recombines TRBV10-3 with TRBJ1-2, with D tentatively TRBD1 (5 bases). The ends were cut back, 5 bases at V and 6 bases at J, with 13 bases in the middle. CDR3 size: 13 residues. From germline, CDR1 is ENHRY and CDR2 SYGVKD. CDR3 sequence reads: CAISTGTTDGYTF. DNA for the CDR3: TGTGCCATCAGTACCGGGACTACGGATGGCTACACCTTC.

This clone was recorded many times. The chain employs TRBV7-2 and TRBJ2-7; D possibly corresponds to TRBD1 (6 bases). The CDR3 extends over 19 amino acids. Trimming left V 3 bases short and J 2 bases short, with 26 bases between. Germline V lookup: CDR1 SGHTA, CDR2 FQGNSA. CDR3 loop: CASSFRPSVYGDNTYEQYF. The CDR3 DNA is TGTGCCAGCAGCTTCCGCCCCTCCGTGTACGGGGACAATACCTACGAGCAGTACTTC.

This chain links TRBV18 with TRBJ2-1; tentative D call: TRBD1 (6 bases). Trimming removed 4 bases from V and 0 bases from J, with 10 bases in between. Per the germline V gene, CDR1 is KGHSH and CDR2 is LQKENI. This CDR3 spans 15 amino acids. The CDR3, as DNA: TGTGCCAGCTCACACGAGGACAGCTCCTACAATGAGCAGTTCTTC. This translates into CASSHEDSSYNEQFF.

The V call is TRBV27, the J call TRBJ1-6; tentatively, D is TRBD1 (6 bases). Germline assignment: CDR1 MNHEY and CDR2 SMNVEV (reference sequence). The CDR3 extends over 16 amino acids. V gave up 5 bases and J gave up 1 base, with 12 bases separating them. CDR3 sequence: CASSLQGWSYNSPLHF. The CDR3 DNA reads TGTGCCAGCAGTCTACAGGGATGGTCCTATAATTCACCCCTCCACTTT.

The rearrangement uses TRBV25-1 and TRBJ1-6; no reliable D call. V lost 8 bases and J lost 8, with 10 bases in between. The CDR3 has 12 residues. CDR1 is MGHDK, CDR2 SYGVNS, per germline. The CDR3: CASHSSYSPLHF. The CDR3 DNA is TGTGCCAGCCACTCCTCGTATTCACCCCTCCACTTT. The full variable domain, rest sourced from reference TRBV25-1 and TRBJ1-6, is EADIYQTPRYLVIGTGKKITLECSQTMGHDKMYWYQQDPGMELHLIHYSYGVNSTEKGDLSSESTVSRIRTEHFPLTLESARPSHTSQYLCASHSSYSPLHFGNGTRLTVT.

The chain links TRBV7-2 to TRBJ2-3; D perhaps matches TRBD2 (7 bases). Germline-derived CDR1 and CDR2 are SGHTA and FQGNSA. This CDR3 is 14 amino acids long. The germline V and J ends were trimmed by 4 bases and 4 bases, with 12 bases remaining between them. The CDR3 spells CASSSEGGPDTQYF. The DNA of the CDR3 is TGTGCCAGCAGCTCCGAGGGGGGGCCAGATACGCAGTATTTT.

The chain uses TRBV28 and TRBJ1-1, with D unresolved. Between the trimmed V and J ends, which lost 6 bases and 0 bases, there was a span of 11 bases. Germline CDR1 reads MDHEN; CDR2 reads SYDVKM. CDR3 length equals 14 residues. The DNA for the CDR3 is TGTGCCAGCAGACTATTCGTATTGAACACTGAAGCTTTCTTT. It codes for CASRLFVLNTEAFF.

The chain joins TRBV3-1 (or the pseudogene TRBV3-2) to TRBJ1-1, with D tentatively TRBD1 (5 bases). Germline-derived CDR1 and CDR2 are LGHDT and YNNKEL (reference sequence). V dropped 1 base and J dropped 1 base, with 7 bases sitting between them. The CDR3 is made up of 14 amino acids. CDR3 sequence reads: CASSQAGGNTEAFF. CDR3 nucleotide sequence: TGTGCCAGCAGCCAAGCCGGGGGGAACACTGAAGCTTTCTTT.

This chain uses TRBV3-1 (or the pseudogene TRBV3-2) with TRBJ2-7; 8 bases match TRBD2. The germline V gene has CDR1 LGHDT and CDR2 YNNKEL (reference sequence). CDR3 size: 17 residues. The V and J ends lost 4 bases and 4 bases, in that order; junction bases with no gene match: 15. The CDR3: CASSRPFTGTRVYEQYF. The DNA for the CDR3 is TGTGCCAGCAGCCGCCCCTTCACCGGGACTAGAGTGTACGAGCAGTACTTC.